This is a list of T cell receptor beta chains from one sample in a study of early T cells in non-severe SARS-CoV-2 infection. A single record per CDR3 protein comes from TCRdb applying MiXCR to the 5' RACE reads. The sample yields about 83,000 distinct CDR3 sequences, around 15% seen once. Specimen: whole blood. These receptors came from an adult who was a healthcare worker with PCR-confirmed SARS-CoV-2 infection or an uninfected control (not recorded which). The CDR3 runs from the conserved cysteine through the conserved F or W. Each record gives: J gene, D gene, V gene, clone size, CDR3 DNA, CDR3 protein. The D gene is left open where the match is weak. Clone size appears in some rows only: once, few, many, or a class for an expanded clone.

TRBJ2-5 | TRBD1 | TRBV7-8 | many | TGTGCCAGCAGCTTTGGGACAGGGCAGGAAGAGACCCAGTACTTC | CASSFGTGQEETQYF
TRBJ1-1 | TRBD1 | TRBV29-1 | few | TGCAGCGTCCGACAGGGGAACACTGAAGCTTTCTTT | CSVRQGNTEAFF
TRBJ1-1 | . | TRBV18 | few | TGTGCCAGCTCACCATACACGGACACTGAAGCTTTCTTT | CASSPYTDTEAFF
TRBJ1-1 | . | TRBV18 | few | TGTGCCAGCTCAATCGCCCAGGAGAACACTGAAGCTTTCTTT | CASSIAQENTEAFF
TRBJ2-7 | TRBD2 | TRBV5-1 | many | TGCGCCAGCAGCCCCGGGCTAGCGGACTACGAGCAGTACTTC | CASSPGLADYEQYF
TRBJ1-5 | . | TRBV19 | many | TGTGCCAGTAGTCCTGGGACGGCTAGCAATCAGCCCCAGCATTTT | CASSPGTASNQPQHF
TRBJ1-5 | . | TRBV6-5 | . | TGTGCCAGCAGTTACTCCACAGGGACGGATCAGCCCCAGCATTTT | CASSYSTGTDQPQHF
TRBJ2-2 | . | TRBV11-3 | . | TGTGCCAGCAGCGGCGCTAGCCCCGGGGAGCTGTTTTTT | CASSGASPGELFF
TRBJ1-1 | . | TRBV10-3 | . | TGTGCCATCAGTGAGATGTGGCCTGGGAACACTGAAGCTTTCTTT | CAISEMWPGNTEAFF
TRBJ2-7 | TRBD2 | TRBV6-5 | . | TGTGCCAGCAGTGCGCTTGCTAGCGGGAGGGGTAACGAGCAGTACTTC | CASSALASGRGNEQYF
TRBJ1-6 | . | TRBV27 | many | TGTGCCAGCAGTTATCAGGTGAACACCGCCTCACCCCTCCACTTT | CASSYQVNTASPLHF
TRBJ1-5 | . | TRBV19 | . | TGTGCCAGTAGTATGCAGGGTGGGAATCAGCCCCAGCATTTT | CASSMQGGNQPQHF
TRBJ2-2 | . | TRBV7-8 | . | TGTGCCAGCAGCCCAAGACAGGCCACCGGGGAGCTGTTTTTT | CASSPRQATGELFF
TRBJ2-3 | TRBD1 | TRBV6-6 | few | TGTGCCAGCAGGCCACTTAACAGGGGGCGTATAACAGATACGCAGTATTTT | CASRPLNRGRITDTQYF
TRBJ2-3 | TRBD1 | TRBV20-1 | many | TGCAGTGCTAGACCCGGACAGGCCAGAGATACGCAGTATTTT | CSARPGQARDTQYF
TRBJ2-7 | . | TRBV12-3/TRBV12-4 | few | TGTGCCAGCAGCTCCAACGCCCTCAACTACGAGCAGTACTTC | CASSSNALNYEQYF
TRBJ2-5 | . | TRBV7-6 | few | TGTGCCAGCACCCAGGGGGGAGAGACCCAGTACTTC | CASTQGGETQYF
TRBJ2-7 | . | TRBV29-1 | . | TGCAGCGTTGAAACCTCCTACGAGCAGTACTTC | CSVETSYEQYF
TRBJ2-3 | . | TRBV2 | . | TGTGCCAGCAGTACTCCTCCGGGGACAGATACGCAGTATTTT | CASSTPPGTDTQYF
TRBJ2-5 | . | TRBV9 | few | TGTGCCAGCAGCGTAGAGGCTGGCAGACAAGAGACCCAGTACTTC | CASSVEAGRQETQYF
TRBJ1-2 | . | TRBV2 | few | TGTGCCAGCAGTGATCAGCGGAACGGCTATGGCTACACCTTC | CASSDQRNGYGYTF
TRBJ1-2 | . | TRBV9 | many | TGTGCCAGCAGCCCCTCGGGGGCAGCTGGCTATGGCTACACCTTC | CASSPSGAAGYGYTF
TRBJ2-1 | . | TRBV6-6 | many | TGTGCCAGCAGTTTCAGGGACGTTGCCAATGAGCAGTTCTTC | CASSFRDVANEQFF
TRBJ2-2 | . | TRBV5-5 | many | TGTGCCAGCAGCCGGGGACGGGCGAACACCGGGGAGCTGTTTTTT | CASSRGRANTGELFF